This paragraph covers one TCR beta chain sequence. Sequencing was performed with immunoSEQ multiplex PCR; in TCRdb, only in-frame clones are kept and a portion is missing. The sample lists 350,000 to 500,000 clones; around nine tenths were seen once. The data were taken from a study of blood T cell repertoires in COVID-19. Study-wide context: T cells, B-cell-depleted T cells, or PBMCs provided the cDNA or gDNA that served as material.

The sample taken for sequencing was PBMCs or T cells enriched from blood (not recorded which). The receptor comes from a young woman who had been exposed to COVID-19.

The CDR3 region is CASSFGQGGYEQYF. CDR3 bases: TGTGCCAGCAGCTTTGGACAGGGAGGTTACGAGCAGTACTTC. The gene calls are TRBV11-2 and TRBJ2-7; 8 bases agree with TRBD1. CDR1 and CDR2 (germline): SGHAT, FQNNGV. With 3 bases clipped from V and 4 bases from J, the junction kept 5 bases outside the gene matches. This CDR3 has 14 amino acids.